This TCR beta chain was recovered during a study of T cell repertoires in cytomegalovirus infection. This CDR3 spans 13 amino acids. Trimming shortened V by 4 bases and J by 8 bases, and 12 bases separated the two germline ends. Per germline, CDR1 SGHVS and CDR2 FNYEAQ. Study outcomes and limitations: Within the response measured ex vivo, HLA-C-restricted CMV-specific TCR beta clonotypes were dominant.

TCRdb fed the reads into MiXCR, producing one record per CDR3 protein. The sample includes around 900,000 distinct CDR3 sequences, less than 40% seen only once; the top ten take roughly an eighth. About this clonotype: Antigen specificity is unknown. This may be a read error: a much more frequent sequence differs by one nucleotide.

The chain is built from TRBV7-6 and TRBJ2-1; unclear D gene. This clonotype was sampled from a human donor in good health (CMV status not recorded). Some clones in this sample may be carry-over from other donors' samples. Sequenced material: cultured CD8+ T cells from PBMCs, taken from culture after CMV antigen stimulation. Written as DNA, the CDR3 is TGTGCCAGCAGCTACGCGCCTCACGATGAGCAGTTCTTC. As protein: CASSYAPHDEQFF.